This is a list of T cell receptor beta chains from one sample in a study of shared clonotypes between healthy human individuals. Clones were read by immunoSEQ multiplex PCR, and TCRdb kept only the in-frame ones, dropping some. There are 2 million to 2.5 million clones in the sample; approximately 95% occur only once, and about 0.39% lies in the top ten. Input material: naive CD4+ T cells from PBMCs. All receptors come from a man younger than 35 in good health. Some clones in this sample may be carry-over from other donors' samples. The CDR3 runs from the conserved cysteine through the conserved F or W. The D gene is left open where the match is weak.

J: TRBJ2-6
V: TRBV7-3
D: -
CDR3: CASSPGSGANVLTF

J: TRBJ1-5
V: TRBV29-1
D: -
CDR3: CSVGVGDNQPQHF

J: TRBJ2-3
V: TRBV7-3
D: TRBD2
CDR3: CASATGLALGTQYF

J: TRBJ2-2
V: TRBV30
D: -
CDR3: CACPQETGELFF

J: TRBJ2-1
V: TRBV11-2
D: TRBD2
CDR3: CASSRLLGGTSSYNEQFF

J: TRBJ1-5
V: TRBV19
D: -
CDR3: CASSPPQRGYNQPQHF

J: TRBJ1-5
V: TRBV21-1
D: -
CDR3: CASSKRETGIWANQPQHF

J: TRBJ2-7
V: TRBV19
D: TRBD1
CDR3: CASSIGTGAGYEQYF

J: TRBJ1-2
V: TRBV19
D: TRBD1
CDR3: CASSAPGQGVYGYTF

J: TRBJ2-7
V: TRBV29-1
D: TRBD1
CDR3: CSVARDRDSYEQYF

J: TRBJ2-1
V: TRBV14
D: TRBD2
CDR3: CASSPRKRAGGGNEQFF